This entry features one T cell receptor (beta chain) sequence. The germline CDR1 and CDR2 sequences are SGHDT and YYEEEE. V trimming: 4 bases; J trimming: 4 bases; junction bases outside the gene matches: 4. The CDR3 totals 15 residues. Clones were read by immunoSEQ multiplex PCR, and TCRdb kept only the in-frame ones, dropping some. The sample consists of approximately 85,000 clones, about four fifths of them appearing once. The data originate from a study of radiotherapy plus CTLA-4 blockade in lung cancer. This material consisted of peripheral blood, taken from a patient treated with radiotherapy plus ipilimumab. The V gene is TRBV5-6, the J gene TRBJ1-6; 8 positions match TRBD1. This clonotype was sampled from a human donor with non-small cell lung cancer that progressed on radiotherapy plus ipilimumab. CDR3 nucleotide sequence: TGTGCCAGCAGCCTCGGGACAGGTTATAATTCACCCCTCCACTTT. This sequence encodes CASSLGTGYNSPLHF.